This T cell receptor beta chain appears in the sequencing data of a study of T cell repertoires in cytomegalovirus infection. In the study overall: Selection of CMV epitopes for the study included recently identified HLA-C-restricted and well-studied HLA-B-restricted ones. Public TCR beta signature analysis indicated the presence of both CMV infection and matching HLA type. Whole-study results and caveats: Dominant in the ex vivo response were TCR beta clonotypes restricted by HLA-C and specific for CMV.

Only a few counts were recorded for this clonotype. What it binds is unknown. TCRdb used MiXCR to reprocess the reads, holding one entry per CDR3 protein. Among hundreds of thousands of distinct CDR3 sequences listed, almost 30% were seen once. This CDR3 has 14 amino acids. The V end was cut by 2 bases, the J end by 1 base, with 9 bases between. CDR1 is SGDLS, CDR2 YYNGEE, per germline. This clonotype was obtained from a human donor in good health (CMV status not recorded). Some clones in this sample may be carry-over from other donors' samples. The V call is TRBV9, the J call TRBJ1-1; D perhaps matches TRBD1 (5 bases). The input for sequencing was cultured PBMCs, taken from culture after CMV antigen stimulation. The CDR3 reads CASSVGGSNTEAFF. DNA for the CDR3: TGTGCCAGCAGCGTGGGGGGTTCGAACACTGAAGCTTTCTTT. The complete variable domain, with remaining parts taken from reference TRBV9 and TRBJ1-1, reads DSGVTQTPKHLITATGQRVTLRCSPRSGDLSVYWYQQSLDQGLQFLIQYYNGEERAKGNILERFSAQQFPDLHSELNLSSLELGDSALYFCASSVGGSNTEAFFGQGTRLTVV.